What follows is one T cell receptor beta chain and its context. This specimen belongs to a study of blood T cell repertoires in COVID-19. The wider study: Acute and convalescent COVID-19 specimens originated in the United States, Italy and Spain. Sources were T cells, B-cell-depleted T cells, or PBMCs; the material itself was cDNA or gDNA.

Authors' processing steps: For nucleated cells, counts were estimated from reference gene primer amplification. Repertoires were generated with immunoSEQ multiplex PCR, while TCRdb's copy carries only in-frame clones and drops some. Clonal size and the V and J genes are those of that table, whereas D and trimming came from the DNA. The sample contains 200,000 to 250,000 clones, approximately 84% of which appear only once. The germline CDR1 and CDR2 sequences are SEHNR and FQNEAQ (reference sequence). The CDR3 extends over 15 amino acids. The V end was cut by 1 base, the J end by 4 bases, with 13 bases between.

Sequences were obtained from peripheral blood. The source of this sequence is a woman in her 30s who had recovered from COVID-19. This rearrangement joins TRBV7-9 to TRBJ2-5; D is perhaps TRBD1 (5 bases). The CDR3 nucleotides are TGTGCCAGCAGCTTAGTCCCAGGGATGGGAGAGACCCAGTACTTC. Amino acids: CASSLVPGMGETQYF.